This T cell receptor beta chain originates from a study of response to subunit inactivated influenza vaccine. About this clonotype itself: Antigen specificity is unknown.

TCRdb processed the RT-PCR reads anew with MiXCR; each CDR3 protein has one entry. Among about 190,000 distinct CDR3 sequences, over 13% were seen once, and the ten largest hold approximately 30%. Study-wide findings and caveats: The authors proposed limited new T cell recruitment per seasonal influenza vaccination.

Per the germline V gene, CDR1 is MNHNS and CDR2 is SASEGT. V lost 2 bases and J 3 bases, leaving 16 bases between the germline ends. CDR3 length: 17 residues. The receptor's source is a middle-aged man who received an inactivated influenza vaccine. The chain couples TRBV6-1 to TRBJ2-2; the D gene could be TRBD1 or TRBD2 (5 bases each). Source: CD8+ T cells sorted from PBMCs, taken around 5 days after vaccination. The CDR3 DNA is TGTGCCAGCAGTGAAAAGGTGGGGGATTTAGACACCGGGGAGCTGTTTTTT. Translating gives CASSEKVGDLDTGELFF.